This TCR beta chain is from a study of blood T cells in healthy people across ages. Background on the study: T cells yielded about one barcoded beta molecule per two cells through template switching. Whole-study findings and limits: Roughly linear declines in TCR beta diversity per million T cells occurred with age. It was the long-lived donors that had more naive CD4+ cells and higher diversity than aged donors.

This clonotype has ten or more counts. Its target is unknown. Using a J-beta primer mix together with a sample-barcoded 5' primer, a second PCR was run for roughly 7 to 12 cycles. TCRdb re-analysed the 5' RACE reads in MiXCR, keeping a single row per CDR3 protein. The table has approximately 690,000 distinct CDR3 sequences, over 40% seen once. Every sample gave at least 5.5 micrograms of total RNA when it was extracted. Trimming removed 1 base from V and 3 bases from J, with 16 bases in between. Germline V gene data show CDR1 as LGHNA and CDR2 as YNFKEQ. The CDR3 length is 18 residues. Material: blood. The source of this sequence is a man aged 80 or over in good health. The chain uses TRBV4-2 and TRBJ2-6; D possibly matches TRBD1 or TRBD2 (5 bases each). In DNA form, the CDR3 reads TGTGCCAGCAGCCAAGCGGGGCCCTTCCTCGGTGGGGCCAACGTCCTGACTTTC. Protein sequence: CASSQAGPFLGGANVLTF.